Reported below is one T cell receptor (beta chain). Its matching antigen is unknown. The data were taken from a study of vaccination and CD4 T cells after COVID-19. The treatment is: roughly nine-day PBMC culture with coronavirus spike peptide pools or control peptides (ViraFEST assay). Gathered ahead of the COVID-19 pandemic (2011-2018) were the CD4+ T cells of the unexposed donor. General observations from the study: The study found median SARS-CoV-2-reactive clonotypes rising from 21 to 38, not significantly.

The Oncomine TCR Beta short-read assay was what sequenced the DNA obtained from cultured CD4+ T cells. TCRdb used MiXCR to reprocess the PCR reads, holding one entry per CDR3 protein. This sample has more than 5,000 distinct CDR3 sequences, with 43% found just once. The CDR3 spans 15 residues. V lost 3 bases to trimming and J lost 5 bases, with 17 bases between them. CDR1 is LNHDA, CDR2 SQIVND, per germline (reference sequence). The sequence came from a human donor in good health. The sample was CD4+ T cells from blood, cultured in vitro. The genes are TRBV19 and TRBJ2-7; tentative D call: TRBD1 (6 bases). CDR3 residues: CASSMKSGQNHEQYF. In DNA form, the CDR3 reads TGTGCCAGTAGTATGAAATCAGGACAGAACCACGAGCAGTACTTC.